The entry below gives a single T cell receptor (beta chain) sequence along with its context. The source of the sample is a study of blood T cell repertoires in COVID-19. Sequencing was performed with immunoSEQ multiplex PCR; in TCRdb, only in-frame clones are kept and a portion is missing. The data contain around 130,000 clones, 84% of them singletons. Per germline, CDR1 MNHEY and CDR2 SMNVEV (reference sequence). V dropped 1 base and J dropped 1 base, with 10 bases sitting between them. CDR3 size: 15 residues. The sequencing input was peripheral blood. The sequence was obtained from a human donor in a cohort sampled during active COVID-19. The rearrangement links TRBV27 to TRBJ1-1; tentatively, D is TRBD1 (6 bases). CDR3 nucleotides: TGTGCCAGCAGTTTATTCTCACAGGGGAACACTGAAGCTTTCTTT. It specifies CASSLFSQGNTEAFF.